These 15 T cell receptor beta chains came from one sample sequenced in a study of preoperative IRX-2 immunotherapy in early breast cancer. Here immunoSEQ multiplex PCR was the method, and the copy in TCRdb shows in-frame clones only, minus some. This table has 25,000 to 30,000 clones, about 68% appearing once. Treatment defined: preoperative locoregional IRX-2 cytokine immunotherapy. The sample was lymph node tissue, taken after IRX-2 immunotherapy. The source is a human donor with breast cancer.

The chain combines TRBV5-1 with TRBJ1-1; D is possibly TRBD1 (5 bases). Germline CDR1 reads SGHRS; CDR2 reads YFSETQ. This CDR3 has 14 amino acids. V dropped 4 bases and J dropped 3 bases, with 13 bases sitting between them. The CDR3 coding sequence is TGCGCCAGCAGCCCGCCGGGGGGTGACACTGAAGCTTTCTTT. Amino acid sequence: CASSPPGGDTEAFF.

The CDR3 is CASSQTGQPSTYGYTF. CDR3 nucleotide sequence: TGTGCCAGCTCCCAAACCGGCCAGCCCAGTACCTATGGCTACACCTTC. The chain carries TRBV18 and TRBJ1-2; unclear D gene. Germline V lookup: CDR1 KGHSH, CDR2 LQKENI. CDR3 length equals 16 residues. Trimming pared 6 bases from V and 4 bases from J, leaving 21 bases between.

The sample holds a few counts of this clone. This chain connects TRBV30 to TRBJ1-4; D uncertain. V lost 0 bases, J lost 7 bases, and 6 bases lay in between. The CDR3 consists of 12 residues. Germline V gives CDR1 GTSNPN, CDR2 SVGIG (reference sequence). The CDR3 nucleotides are TGTGCCTGGAGTGTACGGGGTGAAAAACTGTTTTTT. This encodes CAWSVRGEKLFF.

This chain uses TRBV5-1 with TRBJ2-7; either TRBD1 or TRBD2 may fit D (7 bases each). The CDR3 length is 18 residues. CDR1 SGHRS and CDR2 YFSETQ come from the germline V gene. Trimming pared 4 bases from V and 0 bases from J, leaving 23 bases between. The CDR3 loop reads CASSPRQGLTRSSYEQYF. For the CDR3, the DNA is TGCGCCAGCAGCCCTCGACAGGGACTAACCCGCAGCTCCTACGAGCAGTACTTC.

The chain employs TRBV6-7 and TRBJ2-3, with D tentatively TRBD1 (6 bases). TRBV6-7 is designated an ORF whose function remains uncertain. The V end lost 5 bases, the J end lost 3 bases, and 21 bases lay between the germline ends. This CDR3 has 17 residues. This CDR3 is CASSAKTGWIATDTQYF. CDR3 nucleotide sequence: TGTGCCAGCAGTGCCAAGACAGGTTGGATTGCGACAGATACGCAGTATTTT.

This chain links TRBV5-1 with TRBJ2-2; the match to TRBD1 covers 7 bases. The germline V gene encodes CDR1 SGHRS and CDR2 YFSETQ. The CDR3 length is 15 residues. V lost 3 bases to trimming and J lost 1 base; unmatched junction nucleotides: 3. Written as DNA, the CDR3 is TGCGCCAGCAGCTCCGGGACAGAGAACACCGGGGAGCTGTTTTTT. Residues: CASSSGTENTGELFF.

The chain uses TRBV18 and TRBJ1-2, with 7 bases fitting TRBD1. The CDR3 covers 13 residues. CDR1 and CDR2 from the germline V gene are KGHSH and LQKENI. The junction had 7 bases not matched to a gene; V was cut back by 4 bases and J by 8 bases. The CDR3 DNA sequence: TGTGCCAGCTCACAACAGGGGTTAGACGGCTACACCTTC. As protein: CASSQQGLDGYTF.

The chain links TRBV7-7 to TRBJ1-5; D might be TRBD1 (5 bases). The germline V and J ends were trimmed by 5 bases and 2 bases, with 13 bases remaining between them. Germline CDR1 and CDR2: SSHAT and FNYEAQ (reference sequence). The CDR3 sequence is 15 residues long. The CDR3 coding sequence is TGTGCCAGCAGCCTTGGTAGAGGGGGCAATCAGCCCCAGCATTTT. Translated: CASSLGRGGNQPQHF.

This clone ranks as medium-sized. The chain has TRBV6-8 and TRBJ1-1; no reliable D call. Germline V gene data show CDR1 as MNHGY and CDR2 as SAAAGT. The CDR3 is made up of 14 amino acids. Trimming shortened V by 5 bases and J by 0 bases, and 10 bases separated the two germline ends. Written as DNA, the CDR3 is TGTGCCAGCAGTGTGGTAGGGATGAACACTGAAGCTTTCTTT. This sequence encodes CASSVVGMNTEAFF.

The chain employs TRBV19 and TRBJ1-2; D may be TRBD1 (6 bases). This CDR3 is built from 15 residues. CDR1 and CDR2 from the germline V gene are LNHDA and SQIVND (reference sequence). Trimming took 5 bases from V and 0 from J, leaving 13 bases between them. DNA of the CDR3: TGTGCCAGTAGTTATCCCGGACAGACTAACTATGGCTACACCTTC. This translates into CASSYPGQTNYGYTF.

The chain carries TRBV6-8 and TRBJ2-7, with TRBD1 matching 10 bases. From germline, CDR1 is MNHGY and CDR2 SAAAGT. V lost 8 bases, J lost 5 bases, and 9 bases stayed unmatched. This CDR3 contains 14 residues. CDR3 nucleotides: TGTGCCAGCGTAACCCCGGGACAGGGGAACGAGCAGTACTTC. It specifies CASVTPGQGNEQYF.

The gene calls are TRBV5-3 and TRBJ1-4, with D maybe TRBD1 (6 bases). TRBV5-3 is classed as an ORF, of uncertain function. The length of the CDR3 is 14 residues. The germline V and J ends were trimmed by 1 base and 3 bases, with 7 bases remaining between them. The CDR3 here is CARSLSGANEKLFF. In DNA form, the CDR3 reads TGTGCCAGAAGCTTGTCAGGGGCTAATGAAAAACTGTTTTTT.

A few counts support this clone. This rearrangement joins TRBV6-7 to TRBJ2-7; D unclear. TRBV6-7 is placed among ORFs of uncertain function. CDR3 length: 12 amino acids. V gave up 10 bases and J gave up 3 bases, with 13 bases separating them. The CDR3 DNA reads as TGTGCCACCACACAAGGGATCTACGAGCAGTACTTC. Translated: CATTQGIYEQYF.

This chain connects TRBV19 to TRBJ2-3; D is possibly TRBD2 (8 bases). Germline values: CDR1 LNHDA, CDR2 SQIVND (reference sequence). Trimming took off 6 bases at V and 3 bases at J, with 19 bases between the two ends. CDR3 length equals 16 residues. The CDR3: CASSHEGASGTDTQYF. CDR3 nucleotides: TGTGCCAGTAGCCACGAGGGGGCTAGCGGGACAGATACGCAGTATTTT. The full variable domain, completed using reference TRBV19 and TRBJ2-3, is DGGITQSPKYLFRKEGQNVTLSCEQNLNHDAMYWYRQDPGQGLRLIYYSQIVNDFQKGDIAEGYSVSREKKESFPLTVTSAQKNPTAFYLCASSHEGASGTDTQYFGPGTRLTVL.

This chain joins TRBV28 and TRBJ2-7; D gene ambiguous. The CDR3 extends over 13 amino acids. With 2 bases removed from V and 3 bases from J, the gap between germline ends came to 8 bases. The germline V gene encodes CDR1 MDHEN and CDR2 SYDVKM. CDR3 sequence reads: CASSLLRNYEQYF. The CDR3, as DNA: TGTGCCAGCAGTTTACTGCGGAACTACGAGCAGTACTTC.